A single sample is the source of the 27 T cell receptor beta chains below, sequenced in a study of OX40 agonist ivuxolimab in advanced cancers. Profiled with immunoSEQ multiplex PCR; TCRdb holds only in-frame clones, not every one. The table lists about 77,000 clones, more than 75% of them singletons, with 6.2% in the top ten. The material sequenced was CD4+ or CD8+ T cells sorted from blood, taken in a trial of the OX40 agonist ivuxolimab. These receptors came from an adult with an advanced solid tumor such as melanoma, head and neck, liver or kidney cancer.

This clone was seen a single time. The V and J genes are TRBV14 and TRBJ2-2, with 7 bases aligning to TRBD1. The CDR3 contains 15 residues. The germline V gene has CDR1 SGHDN and CDR2 FVKESK. V dropped 6 bases and J dropped 6; count of bases not matched to a gene: 10. This CDR3 reads CASSPGGRGSGELFF. In DNA, the CDR3 is TGTGCCAGCAGTCCAGGGGGTCGAGGGTCCGGGGAGCTGTTTTTT.

This chain uses TRBV28 with TRBJ2-7; D possibly corresponds to TRBD1 (5 bases). Germline lookup yields CDR1 MDHEN and CDR2 SYDVKM. The CDR3 is 14 residues long. Deletions cut 3 bases from V and 0 bases from J, with 9 bases between. In DNA form, the CDR3 reads TGTGCCAGCAGTTTCGAGACAGTCTCCTACGAGCAGTACTTC. Translating gives CASSFETVSYEQYF.

J is TRBJ2-3 and V is TRBV28; TRBD2 matches 16 bases. The length of the CDR3 is 19 residues. The V gene end was trimmed by 5 bases and the J gene end by 5 bases; junction bases not matched to a gene: 13. Germline CDR1 MDHEN, CDR2 SYDVKM. The DNA for the CDR3 is TGTGCCAGCAGTAACCCGGGACTAGCGGGGGGGTCAGCCCAAGATACGCAGTATTTT. This encodes CASSNPGLAGGSAQDTQYF.

The chain recombines TRBV5-6 with TRBJ2-7; D possibly uses TRBD1 or TRBD2 (6 bases each). Looked up from germline, CDR1 is SGHDT and CDR2 is YYEEEE. Trimming cost V 6 bases and J 5 bases, with 18 bases left between them. The CDR3 totals 14 residues. The DNA of the CDR3 is TGTGCCAGCACAAAAGGGGGGCGAACAAACGAGCAGTACTTC. Its protein product is CASTKGGRTNEQYF.

The J gene is TRBJ1-3, the V gene TRBV29-1; D call uncertain. CDR3 length equals 14 residues. Germline lookup yields CDR1 SQVTM and CDR2 ANQGSEA. With 7 bases removed from V and 3 bases from J, the gap between germline ends came to 16 bases. CDR3 in amino acids: CSAVIDDRGNTIYF. CDR3 nucleotides: TGCAGCGCCGTAATCGATGACCGTGGAAACACCATATATTTT.

This chain connects TRBV6-1 to TRBJ1-1; D gene uncertain. Germline assignment: CDR1 MNHNS and CDR2 SASEGT. The CDR3 length is 14 residues. The germline V and J ends were trimmed by 6 bases and 4 bases, with 15 bases remaining between them. Here the CDR3 DNA reads TGTGCCAGCAGCGATACACGGTTTTCCACTGAAGCTTTCTTT. It is translated as CASSDTRFSTEAFF.

The chain recombines TRBV5-6 with TRBJ2-7; D uncertain. Between the trimmed V and J ends, which lost 0 bases and 1 base, there was a span of 5 bases. Germline CDR1 SGHDT, CDR2 YYEEEE. This CDR3 region has 13 residues. The CDR3 reads CASSLGASYEQYF. The CDR3 DNA reads as TGTGCCAGCAGCTTGGGTGCGTCCTACGAGCAGTACTTC.

The chain uses TRBV15 and TRBJ2-3; D gene ambiguous. V gave up 0 bases and J gave up 0 bases, with 4 bases separating them. The germline CDR1 and CDR2 sequences are LNHNV and YYDKDF (reference sequence). The length of the CDR3 is 14 residues. CDR3 in DNA: TGTGCCACCAGCAGAGAACACAGCACAGATACGCAGTATTTT. It codes for CATSREHSTDTQYF.

This chain links TRBV2 with TRBJ1-5, with 8 bases aligning to TRBD1. CDR3 length: 13 amino acids. CDR1 SNHLY and CDR2 FYNNEI come from the germline V gene. Trimming took 11 bases from V and 2 from J; bases not matched to a gene: 5. CDR3 nucleotides: TGTGCCGGGCAGGGGGCGGGCAATCAGCCCCAGCATTTT. Translating it yields CAGQGAGNQPQHF.

The V gene is TRBV5-1, the J gene TRBJ2-1, with 7 bases aligning to TRBD2. Trimming at V came to 4 bases and at J to 4 bases, leaving 17 bases not matched to a gene. The CDR3 length is 18 residues. The V gene's germline CDR1 is SGHRS and CDR2 YFSETQ. The CDR3 here is CASSRSGPVTGGYNEQFF. The DNA of the CDR3 is TGCGCCAGCAGCCGATCGGGGCCCGTTACGGGGGGATACAATGAGCAGTTCTTC.

The gene calls are TRBV28 and TRBJ1-4; D uncertain. CDR1 is MDHEN, CDR2 SYDVKM, per germline. CDR3 length equals 14 residues. Trimming stripped 6 bases from V and 5 bases from J, with 13 bases between. This CDR3 is CASSRRQRNEKLFF. The CDR3 coding sequence is TGTGCCAGCAGCCGGAGGCAGAGGAATGAAAAACTGTTTTTT. Complete variable domain (other parts from reference TRBV28 and TRBJ1-4): DVKVTQSSRYLVKRTGEKVFLECVQDMDHENMFWYRQDPGLGLRLIYFSYDVKMKEKGDIPEGYSVSREKKERFSLILESASTNQTSMYLCASSRRQRNEKLFFGSGTQLSVL.

The CDR3: CASSPRPDRGGSPLHF. DNA for the CDR3: TGTGCCAGCAGCCCCCGGCCAGACAGGGGGGGTTCACCCCTCCACTTT. This chain joins TRBV12-1 and TRBJ1-6; TRBD1 was called by the table and not checked on the DNA. TRBV12-1 is a pseudogene segment. The CDR3 loop spans 16 amino acids.

The chain uses TRBV4-3 and TRBJ1-2, with 8 bases matching TRBD1. This CDR3 contains 15 residues. V shed 4 bases and J 8 bases; nucleotides not matched to a gene: 12. Germline V gene sequence: CDR1 LGHNA, CDR2 YSLEER. CDR3 loop: CASSPGTGGRTGYTF. The DNA for the CDR3 is TGCGCCAGCAGCCCGGGAACAGGGGGTAGAACGGGCTACACCTTC.

This chain uses TRBV5-4 with TRBJ1-4; weak D call: TRBD1 (5 bases). The CDR3 consists of 16 residues. V was pared by 0 bases and J by 3 bases, with 12 bases between. The germline gives CDR1 SGHNT, CDR2 YYREEE (reference sequence). CDR3 protein: CASSLAGTGSNEKLFF. CDR3 sequence (DNA): TGTGCCAGCAGCTTGGCAGGGACGGGTTCTAATGAAAAACTGTTTTTT.

As regards this clone: An end of the junction differs from the germline gene, which may be a read error. This sample also contains other DNA sequences that code for the same CDR3. V usage is TRBV5-4 and J usage is TRBJ2-1, with D uncertain. The CDR3 sequence is 12 residues long. Germline-derived CDR1 and CDR2 are SGHNT and YYREEE (reference sequence). The CDR3 loop reads CASSLRRDEQFF. In DNA, the CDR3 is TGCGCCAGCAGCCTTCGACGAGATGAGCAGTTCTTC.

The chain recombines TRBV7-3 with TRBJ1-1; D remains ambiguous. CDR3 size: 13 residues. Per the germline V gene, CDR1 is SGHTA and CDR2 is FQGTGA. The V end was cut by 2 bases, the J end by 1 base, with 5 bases between. CDR3 region: CASSLGTNTEAFF. The CDR3 coding sequence is TGTGCCAGCAGCTTAGGCACGAACACTGAAGCTTTCTTT.

The chain is built from TRBV6-1 and TRBJ1-1; perhaps TRBD1 as D (6 bases). The germline V gene has CDR1 MNHNS and CDR2 SASEGT. Trimming removed 6 bases at V and 1 base at J, with 12 bases between. The CDR3 totals 14 residues. CDR3 bases: TGTGCCAGCAGCTCCAAGACAGGGAACACTGAAGCTTTCTTT. As protein: CASSSKTGNTEAFF.

V is TRBV27 and J is TRBJ2-3; D is uncertain. Germline V gene sequence: CDR1 MNHEY, CDR2 SMNVEV (reference sequence). Trimming left V 6 bases short and J 2 bases short, with 12 bases between. The CDR3 has 14 amino acids. The CDR3 sequence: CASRVRAVTDTQYF. The CDR3 region has the DNA TGTGCCAGCAGGGTTAGGGCAGTCACAGATACGCAGTATTTT.

This clone was detected once. The V call is TRBV7-2, the J call TRBJ2-1; the match to TRBD2 covers 10 bases. CDR1 is SGHTA, CDR2 FQGNSA, per germline. The CDR3 covers 15 residues. V shed 5 bases, J shed 3 bases, and the junction held 4 bases outside the gene matches. Written as DNA, the CDR3 is TGTGCCAGCAGCGTCACTAGCGGGGTCTACAATGAGCAGTTCTTC. Translating it yields CASSVTSGVYNEQFF.

V is TRBV2 and J is TRBJ1-5; 9 nucleotides align to TRBD1. The CDR3 covers 15 residues. The germline V gene has CDR1 SNHLY and CDR2 FYNNEI. V shed 7 bases, J shed 2 bases, and the junction held 6 bases outside the gene matches. CDR3 protein: CASTSDRGRNQPQHF. CDR3 nucleotides: TGTGCCAGCACCTCGGACAGGGGTCGCAATCAGCCCCAGCATTTT.

The chain joins TRBV5-4 to TRBJ1-1, with TRBD1 identical over 8 bases. Germline V gene data show CDR1 as SGHNT and CDR2 as YYREEE (reference sequence). The CDR3 loop spans 14 amino acids. The trim removed 4 bases at V and 2 bases at J, leaving 4 bases unmatched. CDR3 sequence (DNA): TGTGCCAGCAGCCGTGGACAGGGCAACACTGAAGCTTTCTTT. Its protein product is CASSRGQGNTEAFF.

The V and J genes are TRBV5-1 and TRBJ2-2; D unresolved. Trimming shortened V by 4 bases and J by 2 bases, and 12 bases separated the two germline ends. Germline V CDR1 and CDR2: SGHRS, YFSETQ. The CDR3 runs 15 residues. The chain's CDR3 is CASSVSRKNTGELFF. The CDR3 DNA reads as TGCGCCAGCAGCGTCAGTAGGAAAAACACCGGGGAGCTGTTTTTT.

This chain links TRBV7-2 with TRBJ2-1, with D maybe TRBD1 (5 bases). Deletions cut 6 bases from V and 6 bases from J, with 15 bases between. This CDR3 has 14 amino acids. From germline, CDR1 is SGHTA and CDR2 FQGNSA. The CDR3 here is CASSSRAGPNEQFF. The CDR3 DNA reads as TGTGCCAGCAGTTCGAGAGCAGGGCCCAATGAGCAGTTCTTC.

The chain employs TRBV29-1 and TRBJ2-3; 8 bases align to TRBD1. V trimming: 1 base; J trimming: 2 bases; junction bases outside the gene matches: 17. CDR3 length: 19 residues. CDR1 and CDR2 from the germline V gene are SQVTM and ANQGSEA. The CDR3 sequence: CSVEVMRQGQREDTDTQYF. CDR3 DNA: TGCAGCGTTGAAGTCATGAGACAGGGGCAAAGAGAAGACACAGATACGCAGTATTTT.

The chain employs TRBV10-3 and TRBJ1-1, with 11 bases identical to TRBD1. The V gene end was trimmed by 6 bases and the J gene end by 4 bases; junction bases not matched to a gene: 1. CDR1 is ENHRY and CDR2 is SYGVKD in the germline V gene. The CDR3 consists of 13 residues. The CDR3 DNA sequence: TGTGCCATCAGAGGGACAGGGGGCACTGAAGCTTTCTTT. Its translation: CAIRGTGGTEAFF.

This chain uses TRBV7-2 with TRBJ1-2, with D hard to call. With 5 bases removed from V and 8 bases from J, the gap between germline ends came to 18 bases. CDR3 length: 14 amino acids. Germline assignment: CDR1 SGHTA and CDR2 FQGNSA. CDR3 loop: CASSPAFTDRGYTF. CDR3 in DNA: TGTGCCAGCAGCCCAGCATTTACAGATCGAGGCTACACCTTC.

Points on this clone: The sample holds other DNA sequences that translate to the same CDR3. V gene TRBV5-1 combines with J gene TRBJ2-3; 7 bases are a match to TRBD1. The CDR3 spans 16 residues. Germline CDR1 SGHRS, CDR2 YFSETQ. J gave up 0 bases and V 6 bases, and 10 bases lay outside the gene matches. CDR3 nucleotide sequence: TGCGCCAGCATCGAAGGGGGCATCTCTAGCACAGATACGCAGTATTTT. This translates into CASIEGGISSTDTQYF.